This TCR beta chain was sequenced during a study of CD8 T cells in ankylosing spondylitis. Overall study findings and caveats: Clones linked to disease were reported to show significant enrichment in matched ankylosing spondylitis synovial fluid. Disease-linked clones displayed a CD8+ phenotype and appeared relatively rarely in peripheral blood. Seemingly distinctive of ankylosing spondylitis blood was a TCR beta motif formed by eight highly homologous variants. Earlier studies detected some motif variants in reactive arthritis synovial fluid and blood.

The authors made TCR beta libraries by quantitative 5'-RACE with molecular barcodes. TCRdb itself ran the 5' RACE reads through MiXCR, one entry per CDR3 protein. The sample consists of over 200,000 distinct CDR3 sequences, around 19% of them appearing once. The sample holds many counts of this clonotype. Its antigen remains unknown. The sequence derives from a male donor with ankylosing spondylitis. The sequencing sample was made of blood, either unsorted or a sorted T cell fraction (not recorded which).

The CDR3 region has the DNA TGTGCCAGCAGCTTTTTGACAGGGGGTAATCAGCCCCAGCATTTT. Translated, it gives CASSFLTGGNQPQHF. The chain joins TRBV12-3 or TRBV12-4 to TRBJ1-5, with 9 bases matching TRBD1. V lost 6 bases and J lost 4; bases outside the gene matches: 7. The CDR3 is made up of 15 amino acids.